The rows below give T cell receptor beta chains drawn from one sample of a study of blood T cells in healthy people across ages. TCRdb re-called the 5' RACE reads through MiXCR, storing one row per CDR3 protein. The sample consists of roughly 860,000 distinct CDR3 sequences, 62% of them appearing once. Sequenced input: blood. The receptors shown here come from a man aged 25 to 45 in good health. Each CDR3 is given with its conserved first and last residue. A D gene is named only where the DNA matches it firmly. A clone size is listed for some rows: how often the clone was seen (once, few, many), or a class if it is expanded.

D	size	V	J	CDR3	DNA
TRBD1	few	TRBV7-8	TRBJ2-2	CASSWRQTGGRTGELFF	TGTGCCAGCAGCTGGCGGCAGACAGGGGGTAGGACCGGGGAGCTGTTTTTT
NA	few	TRBV6-5	TRBJ2-7	CASSPGRGTYEQYF	TGTGCCAGCAGTCCGGGCAGGGGGACTTACGAGCAGTACTTC
NA	NA	TRBV7-8	TRBJ1-2	CASSLTEAHSYGYTF	TGTGCCAGCAGCTTAACGGAAGCCCATAGCTATGGCTACACCTTC
NA	NA	TRBV20-1	TRBJ1-4	CSARDLVYEKLFF	TGCAGTGCTAGAGATCTGGTCTATGAAAAACTGTTTTTT
NA	NA	TRBV5-5	TRBJ2-5	CASRTFWAQETQYF	TGTGCCAGCAGGACTTTTTGGGCCCAAGAGACCCAGTACTTC
NA	NA	TRBV7-9	TRBJ2-3	CASAKRGNTDTQYF	TGTGCCAGCGCAAAACGGGGAAACACAGATACGCAGTATTTT
TRBD2	NA	TRBV4-3	TRBJ2-1	CASSQEERGWSYNEQFF	TGCGCCAGCAGCCAAGAAGAGCGGGGATGGTCCTACAATGAGCAGTTCTTC
TRBD2	few	TRBV5-1	TRBJ2-1	CASSLVRLAEYNEQFF	TGCGCCAGCAGCTTGGTTAGACTAGCGGAATACAATGAGCAGTTCTTC
NA	NA	TRBV6-6	TRBJ2-7	CASTAWAYEQYF	TGTGCCAGCACCGCTTGGGCCTACGAGCAGTACTTC
TRBD2	NA	TRBV20-1	TRBJ2-7	CSARSRTASGAYEQYF	TGCAGTGCTAGAAGTAGGACTGCTAGCGGGGCCTACGAGCAGTACTTC
TRBD2	once	TRBV25-1	TRBJ2-1	CASSEYSGGPNEQFF	TGTGCCAGCAGTGAATACAGCGGGGGGCCCAATGAGCAGTTCTTC
NA	NA	TRBV3-1	TRBJ2-6	CASSQDLIWRSGANVLTF	TGTGCCAGCAGCCAAGACCTAATATGGAGGTCTGGGGCCAACGTCCTGACTTTC
NA	few	TRBV7-9	TRBJ2-1	CASMWGPLNEQFF	TGTGCCAGCATGTGGGGGCCGTTGAATGAGCAGTTCTTC
NA	NA	TRBV6-5	TRBJ1-4	CASSHRQGGEKLFF	TGTGCCAGCAGCCACAGGCAGGGAGGGGAAAAACTGTTTTTT
NA	NA	TRBV20-1	TRBJ1-4	CSVEVTRGEKLFF	TGCAGTGTCGAGGTCACGAGGGGTGAAAAACTGTTTTTT
NA	NA	TRBV6-2/TRBV6-3	TRBJ2-1	CATRGAGAYNEQFF	TGTGCCACCCGGGGGGCGGGGGCCTACAATGAGCAGTTCTTC
TRBD2	NA	TRBV29-1	TRBJ2-7	CSVGETSGYEQYF	TGCAGCGTTGGCGAGACTAGCGGGTACGAGCAGTACTTC
NA	NA	TRBV12-3/TRBV12-4	TRBJ1-5	CASSLEYMGSNQPQHF	TGTGCCAGCAGTTTAGAATATATGGGTAGCAATCAGCCCCAGCATTTT
NA	NA	TRBV7-9	TRBJ2-7	CASRSRDEQYF	TGTGCCAGCAGAAGCAGGGACGAGCAGTACTTC
NA	few	TRBV20-1	TRBJ1-1	CSALQYTEAFF	TGCAGTGCCCTACAGTACACTGAAGCTTTCTTT
NA	few	TRBV20-1	TRBJ2-7	CSARREREQYF	TGCAGTGCTAGGCGGGAAAGGGAGCAGTACTTC
NA	few	TRBV6-5	TRBJ1-6	CASSYGSSYNSPLHF	TGTGCCAGCAGTTACGGAAGCTCCTATAATTCACCCCTCCACTTT
TRBD1	NA	TRBV30	TRBJ1-2	CAWRKPGTGNYGYTF	TGTGCCTGGAGGAAACCCGGGACAGGGAACTATGGCTACACCTTC
NA	few	TRBV6-5	TRBJ2-1	CASLGNNEQFF	TGTGCCAGCCTGGGGAACAATGAGCAGTTCTTC
NA	NA	TRBV7-9	TRBJ2-7	CASSSNWIQQPTNSYEQYF	TGTGCCAGCAGCTCTAACTGGATTCAACAGCCAACAAACTCCTACGAGCAGTACTTC
NA	NA	TRBV12-3/TRBV12-4	TRBJ1-6	CASTRGGPRFNSPLHF	TGTGCCAGCACCAGGGGAGGCCCCCGGTTCAATTCACCCCTCCACTTT
NA	few	TRBV7-8	TRBJ2-7	CASSLNGYEQYF	TGTGCCAGCAGCTTAAACGGCTACGAGCAGTACTTC
NA	few	TRBV5-1	TRBJ2-6	CASRETGANVLTF	TGCGCCAGCAGGGAAACTGGGGCCAACGTCCTGACTTTC
NA	NA	TRBV12-3/TRBV12-4	TRBJ2-1	CASSSIWEQFF	TGTGCCAGCAGTTCAATATGGGAGCAGTTCTTC
TRBD2	NA	TRBV7-6	TRBJ2-1	CASSFRGSGGAGYNEQFF	TGTGCCAGCAGCTTTCGGGGTAGCGGGGGGGCCGGGTACAATGAGCAGTTCTTC
TRBD1	once	TRBV9	TRBJ2-7	CASSAGTADNYEQYF	TGTGCCAGCAGCGCCGGGACAGCGGATAACTACGAGCAGTACTTC
NA	few	TRBV5-1	TRBJ2-3	CASSHSTGTPAEDTQYF	TGCGCCAGCAGCCACTCTACAGGGACACCCGCGGAAGATACGCAGTATTTT
NA	NA	TRBV10-3	TRBJ1-6	CAISVGQEGSPLHF	TGTGCCATCAGTGTAGGGCAGGAAGGTTCACCCCTCCACTTT
TRBD2	NA	TRBV9	TRBJ2-6	CASSFRTSSTSGANVLTF	TGTGCCAGCAGCTTCCGGACTAGCTCAACCTCTGGGGCCAACGTCCTGACTTTC
TRBD2	NA	TRBV5-5	TRBJ2-1	CASDLRGGYNEQFF	TGTGCCAGCGACCTACGGGGGGGGTACAATGAGCAGTTCTTC
NA	NA	TRBV5-1	TRBJ2-5	CASSLMGEYNEQYF	TGCGCCAGCAGCTTAATGGGAGAGTACAATGAGCAGTACTTC
NA	NA	TRBV25-1	TRBJ2-2	CASSDVLGEWAGELFF	TGTGCCAGCAGTGACGTCTTGGGGGAATGGGCCGGGGAGCTGTTTTTT
NA	NA	TRBV5-1	TRBJ1-5	CASSEIQGQPQHF	TGCGCCAGCAGCGAAATACAGGGTCAGCCCCAGCATTTT
TRBD1	few	TRBV29-1	TRBJ2-7	CSVGQGADEQYF	TGCAGCGTGGGACAGGGGGCAGACGAGCAGTACTTC
NA	NA	TRBV29-1	TRBJ2-3	CSFRHSSTDTQYF	TGCAGCTTCCGGCATTCTAGCACAGATACGCAGTATTTT
NA	NA	TRBV10-3	TRBJ1-4	CAISESGAGRNEKLFF	TGTGCCATCAGTGAGTCGGGGGCAGGTCGTAATGAAAAACTGTTTTTT
NA	NA	TRBV7-9	TRBJ2-1	CASSPRKGLKYNEQFF	TGTGCCAGCAGCCCTCGCAAGGGGCTTAAATACAATGAGCAGTTCTTC
NA	NA	TRBV7-2	TRBJ2-6	CASPASGANVLTF	TGTGCCAGCCCCGCTTCTGGGGCCAACGTCCTGACTTTC
NA	NA	TRBV4-2	TRBJ2-1	CASSQDQGGSYNEQFF	TGTGCCAGCAGCCAAGATCAAGGAGGGTCCTACAATGAGCAGTTCTTC
NA	NA	TRBV12-3/TRBV12-4	TRBJ2-7	CASSLSRGSYEQYF	TGTGCCAGCAGTTTGTCCCGGGGCTCCTACGAGCAGTACTTC
TRBD2	few	TRBV7-2	TRBJ2-1	CASSQTSGGGYNEQFF	TGTGCCAGCAGCCAGACTAGCGGGGGGGGATACAATGAGCAGTTCTTC